This entry is about one T cell receptor (beta chain). Its antigen is not known. These data originate in a study of CD8 T cells in Susac syndrome. A quantity of about 0.5 to 1 ug RNA underwent reverse transcription using random hexamers. TCRdb processed the immunoSEQ multiplex PCR reads anew with MiXCR; each CDR3 protein has one entry. The sample lists some 200,000 distinct CDR3 sequences, nearly 95% seen once, with 0.093% in the top ten. Deletions cut 1 base from V and 4 bases from J, with 10 bases between. Germline V gene lookup returns CDR1 DFQATT and CDR2 SNEGSKA (reference sequence). The CDR3 runs to 13 residues. Study results and caveats: Regarding the TCR sequencing and HLA analysis, the study admitted that a relatively small number of individuals were involved.

The receptor comes from a human donor with multiple sclerosis. Sequences were obtained from CD4+ T cells from PBMCs. The V gene is TRBV20-1, the J gene TRBJ2-5; no clear D. CDR3 sequence reads: CSARVLGLETQYF. The CDR3 DNA sequence: TGCAGTGCTAGAGTCCTCGGCTTAGAGACCCAGTACTTC.